The text below deals with one T cell receptor (beta chain). This clone showed up just a few times. The antigen it recognizes is unknown. Base-call qualities are not available, and no considerably larger clone is one nucleotide away. Library preparation used the immunoSEQ multiplex PCR assay. A mixture of 60 forward primers for TCR Vbeta segments and 13 reverse primers for TCR Jbeta segments was used in the multiplex PCR. Amplification of the CDR3 region of rearranged TCR beta genes was performed with a multiplex PCR assay on genomic DNA. Amplified TCR beta libraries were sequenced as 87-base-pair reads on the Illumina HiSeq System. In the original analysis: A later analysis tallied approximately 87 million unique TCR beta chains across the 666 repertoires, and approximately 9.9 million of those chains were shared by two or more donors. Raw reads were error-corrected and collapsed into unique sequences by a nearest-neighbor algorithm in which closely related sequences were merged to remove PCR and sequencing errors. To assign V, D and J gene segments, CDR3 sequences were aligned to IMGT reference sequences. For a sequence to be retained, a match of at least six nucleotides was required to both a V gene segment and a J gene segment. Rearrangements were classified as productive when the CDR3 lacked stop codons and remained in frame with V and J, and all other rearrangements were classified as non-productive. CDR3 was defined by IMGT convention, running from the second conserved V-encoded cysteine to the conserved J-encoded phenylalanine. Sequences without an unambiguous match to a single V gene segment were excluded from the earlier analysis of about 630 of the donors. In an earlier analysis of 587 of the donors, V segments were called functional above 56.7% productive rearrangements and were called segregating when the between-donor standard deviation exceeded 5%. A statistical classification framework was built to diagnose cytomegalovirus status from the catalog of TCR beta chain sequences. In a later analysis, V and J genes were assigned by comparing TCR nucleotide sequences against IMGT/GENE-DB human TR gene sequences. Using the TCRdist pipeline, a later analysis assigned CDR3 sequences along with most-parsimonious VDJ recombination scenarios. In a later analysis, every TCR beta chain was defined by the combination of its CDR3 amino acid sequence and its V-gene family, and reads without a unique V-gene family were dropped. As a way to deal with suspected cross-contamination and a sequencing artifact, a later analysis dropped 500 to 700 nucleotide sequences that were highly shared and had low generation probability. A later analysis calculated a clonal expansion index for each public chain from normalized within-repertoire ranks of inferred template counts. Generation probabilities in a later analysis came from a VDJ recombination model fitted to out-of-frame rearrangements, and those results were checked against IGoR. In a later analysis, TCR-TCR, TCR-HLA and TCR-CMV co-occurrence was scored with hypergeometric tests, and a repertoire-size bias correction was applied to TCR pairs. False discovery rates were estimated in a later analysis by permuting HLA or CMV assignments 20 times. In a later analysis, co-occurring TCRs were grouped using DBSCAN, and TCRdist sequence similarity was added for clustering within HLA-allele-positive subsets. Repertoires with fewer than 30,000 or more than 120,000 public chains, plus five repertoires with anomalous nucleotide sharing, were excluded from co-occurrence clustering. Held by TCRdb, this immuneACCESS table contains in-frame sequences only and omits some clones. Under half of the omission traces to an unresolved V gene where checked; the cause of the rest is unknown. V, J and clone size are taken as reported in that table, and D and trimming were inferred from the DNA itself. This sample gives 75,000 to 90,000 clones in total; over 9.5% of them show up just once. The top ten clones comprise approximately 25% of the sample.

This record belongs to a study of cytomegalovirus exposure and HLA in healthy donors (dated 2017 in TCRdb). Turning to the overall study: An earlier analysis of about 530 of the donors reported around 280 Gb of sequence data and some 110 million unique TCR beta sequences obtained from around 170 million T cells. Approximately 300 gigabases of sequencing data and roughly 80 million unique TCR sequences made up an early release that covered under 750 HLA-typed donors. Among the approximately 400 genotyped donors, roughly 80% belonged to the genetic ancestry cluster associated with self-reported Caucasian donors. The aim of the study was to test whether cataloging public T cell receptors could identify signatures of past pathogen exposure. The study used immunosequencing to profile the T cell repertoires of around 600 subjects and linked those repertoires to cytomegalovirus serostatus. Besides the first cohort of under 700 subjects, a separate validation cohort made up of 120 different subjects was used. To predict cytomegalovirus infection status, the study combined high-throughput TCR immunosequencing, statistical association of individual TCRs with disease status, and machine learning. In a later analysis, previously published TCR beta repertoires from hundreds of donors were re-analyzed and high-resolution HLA genotyping was added so that TCR occurrence patterns could be studied. Rather than using new phenotypic data, the later analysis identified candidate immune exposures from TCR beta sequences and from how often those sequences occurred across donors. An earlier analysis of approximately 500 of the donors applied high-throughput TCR beta sequencing to assess whether each TCR beta V gene segment acted as functional or pseudogenic. Donor age, sex, ethnicity and CMV serostatus were compiled alongside the repertoire data. A later genetic analysis took genome-wide SNP genotypes for about 65% of the 666 donors and used that subset as a discovery cohort. Every discovery cohort repertoire had been produced on one sequencing platform. Both class I and class II loci were covered by HLA typing, at four-digit resolution. Typing coverage differed by locus: A, B, C, DRB1 and DQB1 were typed in roughly 629-630 donors, DQA1 in 500 to 550, DPA1 in approximately 600, and DPB1 in just under 490. A few DR-DQ haplotypes were handled as single units for association and clustering because linkage in the cohort was strong. Among 300 to 500 genotyped donors of the cohort, an average of roughly 230,000 unique TCR beta nucleotide sequences was sequenced per donor, of which 15% to 20% were non-productive.

Study-wide conclusions, independent of this receptor: A further reported finding was that TCR beta sequences accurately predicted the HLA-A and HLA-B alleles for most subjects in the first cohort. According to a later analysis, TCR association rates differed among HLA loci, with DRB1 alleles showing the most associated TCRs and HLA-C alleles showing the fewest. Roughly 17 rarely observed V segments, including chromosome 9 orphons, were excluded from the earlier analysis of several hundred of the donors because counts were too low. Several of the top co-occurrence clusters appeared to be linked to parvovirus B19, influenza, CMV and Epstein-Barr virus, according to a later analysis. Specific HLA alleles were associated with 16,951 TCR beta sequences at a false discovery rate of 0.05 in a later analysis. In an earlier analysis of approximately 600 of the donors, most TCR beta V segments were observed in productive rearrangements about 90% or about 30% of the time, broadly matching IMGT annotations. When HLA alleles, especially DR and DQ, strongly co-occurred, attributing TCR associations to individual alleles was difficult. Cytomegalovirus status was reported to be diagnosed by the classifier with high specificity and sensitivity in both the original and validation cohorts. The presence/absence analyses assumed that sequencing depth was roughly uniform across donors, and that assumption may not be true. Correlated functional status among segregating V segments might be attributable to linkage disequilibrium, but an unknown experimental factor could not be ruled out. The study listed 150 to 200 TCR beta chains as associated with cytomegalovirus. The sequencing pipeline was judged likely to have produced a cluster of highly shared sequence variants as a technical artifact. In a later analysis, HLA-associated TCR beta chains showed more clonal expansion and lower generation probabilities than non-associated chains that were equally common. A later genetic analysis associated a missense DCLRE1C variant with V-gene and J-gene trimming of TCR beta chains, and an independent cohort replicated the association. In a later genetic analysis, fewer N-insertions in productive TCRs were reported among donors in an Asian-associated ancestry cluster than the roughly 640-donor mean. The cohort was sequenced for TCR beta chains only, and without alpha or paired-chain data the features that could be detected were limited. Three of the identified cytomegalovirus-associated TCR beta chains were confirmed in vitro to be specific for cytomegalovirus antigens. Most TCR sequences were seen in very few donors, while some public TCRs were found in many individuals. In a later analysis, most CMV-associated TCR beta chains were found to appear HLA-restricted, with HLA associations seemingly driven largely by CMV exposure. The only immune exposure information available for the cohort was CMV serostatus. The 87-base-pair reads could not distinguish some IMGT-functional V segments, including TRBV6-2 and TRBV6-3, so those segments were excluded. The authors suggested that the approach could potentially be extended to other disease states and immunological phenotypes. Because HLA typing was missing for some donors at each locus, association tests included only the typed subset.

The germline V gene gives CDR1 as MNHEY and CDR2 as SVGAGI. V and J are trimmed by 10 bases and 1 base, and the gene matches miss 7 bases of the junction. Including cysteine and phenylalanine, the CDR3 has 15 amino acids. Only the CDR3 DNA stays, 45 bases, in frame from base 1. In total, 600 or so healthy bone marrow donors made up the cohort. Cohort members were all nominally healthy when sampled, although unrecorded immune exposures were likely present. The donor was CMV seropositive and was included in the group of 250 to 350 seropositive cohort members. Every donor gave a peripheral blood sample, and the peripheral blood mononuclear cells from that sample were used for TCR beta sequencing. The Qiagen DNeasy Blood Extraction Kit was used to extract genomic DNA from the blood cell samples.

The source is a man in his 60s in good health and CMV-seropositive. The rearrangement combines TRBV6-5 with TRBJ1-6; 7 middle bases align to TRBD1. The specimen sequenced was PBMCs. The DNA sequence reads TGTGCCACCGCTGAGGGGGCGTCCTATAATTCACCCCTCCACTTT. Its product reads: CATAEGASYNSPLHF.